Ten or more counts support the clone carrying this TCR beta chain. Its antigen is as yet unknown. Germline V CDR1 and CDR2: SEHNR, FQNEAQ (reference sequence). This CDR3 has 14 amino acids. Trimming cost V 2 bases and J 4 bases, with 10 bases left between them. The sample comes from a study of identical twins. Study results and caveats: Invariant populations such as MAIT and iNKT cells could partly muddle zero-insertion analyses. Abundant cord blood beta clonotypes carried fewer insertions; memory repertoires showed none. Monozygotic twin pairs showed more out-of-frame TCR alpha sharing than models estimated.

One entry per CDR3 protein results from TCRdb running MiXCR on the 5' RACE reads. The table has hundreds of thousands of distinct CDR3 sequences, around 8.6% seen once. These same records also appear under a second study, on yellow fever vaccine responses in identical twins. That source notes: Twins reportedly appeared to share part of their vaccine T cell response while keeping part individual.

This chain joins TRBV7-9 and TRBJ2-3, with D maybe TRBD1 (5 bases). This clonotype originated in a woman under 30 in good health. The sequencing input was PBMCs. The CDR3 region is CASSLFLTADTQYF. CDR3 nucleotides: TGTGCCAGCAGCTTATTCCTGACAGCAGATACGCAGTATTTT.